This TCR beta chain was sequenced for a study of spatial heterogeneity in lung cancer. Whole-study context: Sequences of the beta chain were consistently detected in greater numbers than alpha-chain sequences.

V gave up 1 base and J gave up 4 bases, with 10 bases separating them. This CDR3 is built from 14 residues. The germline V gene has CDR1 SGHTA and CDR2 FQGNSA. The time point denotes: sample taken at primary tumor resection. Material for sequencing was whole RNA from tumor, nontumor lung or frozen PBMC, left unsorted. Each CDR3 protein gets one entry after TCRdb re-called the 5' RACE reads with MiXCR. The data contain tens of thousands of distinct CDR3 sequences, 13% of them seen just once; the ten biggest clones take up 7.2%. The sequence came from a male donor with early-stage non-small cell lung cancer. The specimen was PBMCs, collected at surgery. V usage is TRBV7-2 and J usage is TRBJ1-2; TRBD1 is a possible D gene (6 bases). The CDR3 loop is CASSLEGQLYGYTF. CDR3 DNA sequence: TGTGCCAGCAGCTTAGAAGGACAGCTCTATGGCTACACCTTC.